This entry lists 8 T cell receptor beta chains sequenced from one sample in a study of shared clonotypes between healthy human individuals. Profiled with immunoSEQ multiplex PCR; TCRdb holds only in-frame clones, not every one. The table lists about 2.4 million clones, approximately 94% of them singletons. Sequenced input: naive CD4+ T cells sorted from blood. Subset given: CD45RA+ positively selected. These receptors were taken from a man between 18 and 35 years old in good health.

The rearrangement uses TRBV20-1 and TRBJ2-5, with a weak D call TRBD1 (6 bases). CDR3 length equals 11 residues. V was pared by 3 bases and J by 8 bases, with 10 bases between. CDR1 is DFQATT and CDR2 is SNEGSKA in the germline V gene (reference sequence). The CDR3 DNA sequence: TGCAGTGCTAGGGACAGCTTAACCCAGTACTTC. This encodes CSARDSLTQYF.

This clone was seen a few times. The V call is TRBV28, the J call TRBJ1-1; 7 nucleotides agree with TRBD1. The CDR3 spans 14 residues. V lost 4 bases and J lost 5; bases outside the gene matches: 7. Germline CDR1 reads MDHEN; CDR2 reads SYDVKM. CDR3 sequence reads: CASSSPRGRTEAFF. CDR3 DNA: TGTGCCAGCAGTTCCCCCAGGGGGAGGACTGAAGCTTTCTTT.

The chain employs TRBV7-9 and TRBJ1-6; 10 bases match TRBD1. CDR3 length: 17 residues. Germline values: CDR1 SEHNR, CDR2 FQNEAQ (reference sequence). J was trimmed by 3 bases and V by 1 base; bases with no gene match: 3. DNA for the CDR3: TGTGCCAGCAGCTTAGTCCGGGACAGGGGCTATAATTCACCCCTCCACTTT. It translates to CASSLVRDRGYNSPLHF.

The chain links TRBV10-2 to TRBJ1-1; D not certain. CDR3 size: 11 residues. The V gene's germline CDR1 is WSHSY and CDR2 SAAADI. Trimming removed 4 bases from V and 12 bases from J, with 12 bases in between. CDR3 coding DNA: TGCGCCAGCAGTGTTTCCGGGATAACTTTCTTT. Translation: CASSVSGITFF.

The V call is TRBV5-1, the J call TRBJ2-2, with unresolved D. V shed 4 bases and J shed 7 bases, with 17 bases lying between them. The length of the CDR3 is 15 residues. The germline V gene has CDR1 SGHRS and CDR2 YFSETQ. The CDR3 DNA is TGCGCCAGCAGCCCACTTACGACCGCGAGCGGGGAGCTGTTTTTT. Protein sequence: CASSPLTTASGELFF.

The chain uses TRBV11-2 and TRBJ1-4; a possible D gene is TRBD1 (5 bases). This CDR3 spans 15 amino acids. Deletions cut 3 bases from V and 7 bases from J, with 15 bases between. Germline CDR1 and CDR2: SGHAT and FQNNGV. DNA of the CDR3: TGTGCCAGCAGCTTGGGTGTAGGGGTTGGTGAAAAACTGTTTTTT. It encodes CASSLGVGVGEKLFF.

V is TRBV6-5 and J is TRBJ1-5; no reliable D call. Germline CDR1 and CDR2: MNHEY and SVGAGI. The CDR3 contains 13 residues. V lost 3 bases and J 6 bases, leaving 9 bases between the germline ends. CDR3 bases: TGTGCCAGCAGTTATATCAGTGGTCAGCCCCAGCATTTT. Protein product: CASSYISGQPQHF.

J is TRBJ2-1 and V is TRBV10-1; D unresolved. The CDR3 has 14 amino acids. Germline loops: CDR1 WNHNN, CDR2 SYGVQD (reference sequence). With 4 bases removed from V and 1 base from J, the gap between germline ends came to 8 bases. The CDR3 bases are TGCGCCAGCAGTGCCAGCCTATCCTACAATGAGCAGTTCTTC. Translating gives CASSASLSYNEQFF.